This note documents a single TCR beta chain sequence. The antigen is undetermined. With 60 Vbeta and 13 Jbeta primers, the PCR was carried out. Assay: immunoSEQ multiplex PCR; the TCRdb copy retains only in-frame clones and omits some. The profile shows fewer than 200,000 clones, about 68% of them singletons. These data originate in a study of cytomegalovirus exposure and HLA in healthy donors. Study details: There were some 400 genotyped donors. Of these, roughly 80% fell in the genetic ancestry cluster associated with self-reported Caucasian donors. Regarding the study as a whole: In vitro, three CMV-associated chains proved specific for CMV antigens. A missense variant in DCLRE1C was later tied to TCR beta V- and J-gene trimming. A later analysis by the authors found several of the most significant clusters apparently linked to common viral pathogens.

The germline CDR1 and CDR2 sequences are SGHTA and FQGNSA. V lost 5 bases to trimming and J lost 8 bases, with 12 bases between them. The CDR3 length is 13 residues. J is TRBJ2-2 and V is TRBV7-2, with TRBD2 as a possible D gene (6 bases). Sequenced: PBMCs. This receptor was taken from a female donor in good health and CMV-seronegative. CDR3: CASSRPGVGELFF. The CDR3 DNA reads TGTGCCAGCAGCCGTCCGGGGGTGGGGGAGCTGTTTTTT. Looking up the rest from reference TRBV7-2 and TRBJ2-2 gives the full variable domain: GAGVSQSPSNKVTEKGKDVELRCDPISGHTALYWYRQSLGQGLEFLIYFQGNSAPDKSGLPSDRFSAERTGGSVSTLTIQRTQQEDSAVYLCASSRPGVGELFFGEGSRLTVL.